These T cell receptor beta chains were read from a single sample in a study of CD4 T cells in relation to SARS-CoV-2 and coronaviruses. Sequenced by immunoSEQ multiplex PCR; TCRdb stores in-frame clones only, minus some. This table has just over 25,000 clones, roughly 76% appearing once. Their target antigens are unknown. The sequenced sample consisted of CD4+ T cells from PBMCs, cultured in vitro. These receptors all come from a human donor in good health. Each CDR3 is given with its conserved first and last residue. The D gene is left open where the match is weak. Clone size is not always given. Where it is, it says once, few, many or a class for expanded clones.

CASSTGQTTDTQYF	TGTGCCAGCAGTACGGGACAGACCACAGATACGCAGTATTTT	TRBV6-5	TRBD1	NA	TRBJ2-3
CASSGGLAGVADTQYF	TGCGCCAGCAGCGGGGGACTAGCGGGAGTAGCAGATACGCAGTATTTT	TRBV5-1	TRBD2	NA	TRBJ2-3
CASSLPGNGYTF	TGTGCCAGCAGCCTCCCAGGGAATGGCTACACCTTC	TRBV9	NA	NA	TRBJ1-2
CASSLGTGTYEQYF	TGCGCCAGCAGCTTGGGTACAGGGACCTACGAGCAGTACTTC	TRBV5-1	NA	NA	TRBJ2-7
CASSQNRGAAFF	TGCGCCAGCAGCCAAAATAGGGGTGCAGCTTTCTTT	TRBV4-1	NA	NA	TRBJ1-1
CASSVSGTGINEQFF	TGCGCCAGCAGCGTCTCCGGGACTGGAATAAATGAGCAGTTCTTC	TRBV5-1	NA	NA	TRBJ2-1
CSGGEVGTGGELFF	TGCAGCGGGGGGGAGGTGGGGACGGGCGGGGAGCTGTTTTTT	TRBV29-1	NA	NA	TRBJ2-2
CASSPGGLAEEQYF	TGCGCCAGCAGCCCGGGGGGACTAGCGGAAGAGCAGTACTTC	TRBV5-1	TRBD2	NA	TRBJ2-7
CASSLARLGRGEQYF	TGTGCCAGCAGCCTAGCACGGTTGGGGAGAGGCGAGCAGTACTTC	TRBV7-2	NA	NA	TRBJ2-7
CASSQTSGVTGELFF	TGTGCCAGCAGCCAGACTAGCGGAGTCACCGGGGAGCTGTTTTTT	TRBV14	TRBD2	NA	TRBJ2-2
CASSQAPRFDRGRETQYF	TGTGCCAGCAGCCAAGCTCCCAGATTCGACAGGGGGAGAGAGACCCAGTACTTC	TRBV14	TRBD1	NA	TRBJ2-5
CASSSTGANVLTF	TGTGCCAGCAGTTCGACTGGGGCCAACGTCCTGACTTTC	TRBV12-3/TRBV12-4	NA	NA	TRBJ2-6
CASSLAIKGTGYSGNTIYF	TGTGCCAGCAGCTTAGCGATAAAAGGAACAGGTTACTCTGGAAACACCATATATTTT	TRBV7-9	NA	NA	TRBJ1-3
CASSREGSGRGTDTQYF	TGTGCCAGCAGCAGGGAGGGTAGCGGGAGAGGCACAGATACGCAGTATTTT	TRBV2	TRBD2	NA	TRBJ2-3
CASSVGGRGGYTF	TGTGCCAGCAGCGTAGGCGGGCGTGGGGGCTACACCTTC	TRBV5-6	NA	NA	TRBJ1-2
CASSGAGGTDTQYF	TGTGCCAGCAGTGGTGCAGGGGGCACAGATACGCAGTATTTT	TRBV6-4	NA	NA	TRBJ2-3
CASRPGLAGDTQYF	TGTGCCAGCAGACCGGGACTAGCGGGAGATACGCAGTATTTT	TRBV5-8	TRBD2	NA	TRBJ2-3
CASSYSRYSPLHF	TGTGCCAGCAGTTACTCCAGATATTCACCCCTCCACTTT	TRBV6-5	NA	once	TRBJ1-6
CASSLGGGKNNEQFF	TGTGCCAGCAGCTTAGGGGGGGGGAAGAACAATGAGCAGTTCTTC	TRBV7-2	TRBD2	NA	TRBJ2-1
CASSLGTSGGPTDTQYF	TGTGCCAGCAGCCTAGGGACTAGCGGGGGGCCCACAGATACGCAGTATTTT	TRBV7-7	TRBD2	NA	TRBJ2-3
CAISDQYHPNYGYTF	TGTGCCATCAGTGACCAATACCACCCTAACTATGGCTACACCTTC	TRBV10-3	NA	NA	TRBJ1-2
CASSAGARRGEDEAFF	TGTGCCAGCAGCGCGGGAGCAAGGAGGGGGGAAGATGAAGCTTTCTTT	TRBV5-4	NA	NA	TRBJ1-1
CASKRGETYEQYF	TGTGCCAGCAAGCGCGGGGAGACCTACGAGCAGTACTTC	TRBV2	NA	NA	TRBJ2-7
CASSLGASAPSYSNQPQHF	TGTGCCAGCAGCTTAGGTGCCAGCGCTCCTTCTTATAGCAATCAGCCCCAGCATTTT	TRBV7-8	NA	NA	TRBJ1-5
CASSIDGGGGETQYF	TGTGCCAGTAGTATAGATGGAGGGGGGGGAGAGACCCAGTACTTC	TRBV19	NA	once	TRBJ2-5
CASSLDLGDEQFF	TGTGCCAGCAGCTTAGACCTGGGGGATGAGCAGTTCTTC	TRBV11-2	NA	NA	TRBJ2-1
CASSPLNDRGNGYTF	TGTGCCAGCAGCCCCCTCAACGACAGGGGAAACGGCTACACCTTC	TRBV7-2	TRBD1	NA	TRBJ1-2
CASSLVLRGPLNTEAFF	TGTGCCAGCAGCTTAGTTCTACGGGGCCCCTTGAACACTGAAGCTTTCTTT	TRBV7-8	NA	NA	TRBJ1-1
CASIPAGGSSYNEQFF	TGTGCCAGCATCCCAGCGGGCGGGAGCTCCTACAATGAGCAGTTCTTC	TRBV7-2	TRBD2	NA	TRBJ2-1
CASSPSGGSETQYF	TGTGCCAGCTCACCTAGCGGGGGTTCGGAGACCCAGTACTTC	TRBV18	TRBD2	NA	TRBJ2-5
CAIGDLGTEKLFF	TGTGCCATCGGCGACCTTGGAACTGAAAAACTGTTTTTT	TRBV10-3	NA	NA	TRBJ1-4
CASSLSPGRRRRNSGNTIYF	TGTGCCAGCAGTTTAAGCCCAGGACGGCGAAGGCGCAATTCTGGAAACACCATATATTTT	TRBV6-2/TRBV6-3	NA	NA	TRBJ1-3
CASSVGLAGTYEQYF	TGTGCCAGCAGCGTAGGGCTAGCGGGAACCTACGAGCAGTACTTC	TRBV9	TRBD2	NA	TRBJ2-7
CASRKDSYYGYTF	TGTGCCAGCAGAAAGGACAGCTACTATGGCTACACCTTC	TRBV12-3/TRBV12-4	NA	NA	TRBJ1-2
CASSSGRGRNQPQHF	TGTGCCAGTAGTTCAGGACGGGGGCGCAATCAGCCCCAGCATTTT	TRBV19	NA	few	TRBJ1-5
CASSLSYVRDNTEAFF	TGTGCCAGCAGCTTAAGTTATGTGAGGGATAACACTGAAGCTTTCTTT	TRBV7-9	NA	NA	TRBJ1-1
CASSIEDKKETQYF	TGTGCCAGTAGTATAGAGGACAAAAAAGAGACCCAGTACTTC	TRBV19	NA	NA	TRBJ2-5
CASSQGGTGGTSYGYTF	TGTGCCAGCAGCCAAGGGGGGACAGGGGGTACCAGCTATGGCTACACCTTC	TRBV3-1/TRBV3-2	TRBD1	NA	TRBJ1-2
CASSPREGDYGYTF	TGTGCCAGCAGCCCCCGGGAGGGCGACTATGGCTACACCTTC	TRBV7-8	NA	NA	TRBJ1-2
CASSPGIPRRGYGYTF	TGCGCCAGCAGCCCAGGGATCCCCCGAAGGGGCTATGGCTACACCTTC	TRBV4-1	NA	NA	TRBJ1-2
CASSSPGQGGEQYF	TGTGCCAGCAGTTCACCGGGACAGGGTGGCGAGCAGTACTTC	TRBV28	TRBD1	NA	TRBJ2-7
CAISGQDQPQHF	TGTGCCATCAGTGGTCAGGATCAGCCCCAGCATTTT	TRBV10-3	NA	NA	TRBJ1-5
CASGPIRGRNYGYTF	TGTGCCAGCGGACCTATCCGGGGCCGTAACTATGGCTACACCTTC	TRBV14	NA	NA	TRBJ1-2
CASSSTQGQETQYF	TGCGCCAGCAGCTCCACACAGGGTCAAGAGACCCAGTACTTC	TRBV5-1	NA	NA	TRBJ2-5
CASSLEGQRAFF	TGTGCCAGCAGTCTAGAGGGACAGCGGGCTTTCTTT	TRBV2	TRBD1	NA	TRBJ1-1
CAVQGGRTNEKLFF	TGTGCCGTACAGGGAGGTCGGACTAATGAAAAACTGTTTTTT	TRBV6-6	NA	few	TRBJ1-4
CAISDSWEWETQYF	TGTGCCATCAGTGATTCGTGGGAGTGGGAGACCCAGTACTTC	TRBV10-3	NA	few	TRBJ2-5
CASRRTGTGAYEQYF	TGTGCCAGCAGACGAACCGGGACAGGGGCCTACGAGCAGTACTTC	TRBV6-6	TRBD1	NA	TRBJ2-7
CASSEALLGRDQPQHF	TGTGCCAGCAGTGAAGCGCTTCTCGGGAGAGATCAGCCCCAGCATTTT	TRBV2	NA	few	TRBJ1-5